Shown below are 30 T cell receptor beta chains from a single sample sequenced in a study of T cell responses to AZD1222 COVID-19 vaccine. Some clones are missing from TCRdb's copy, which holds only in-frame ones; the method was immunoSEQ multiplex PCR. The sample carries roughly 200,000 clones, more than 85% recorded once. The sample consisted of peripheral blood, taken on day 0 of MenACWY control vaccination. Source of these receptors: an adult in good health.

The chain carries TRBV24-1 and TRBJ1-2, with 7 positions matching TRBD1. This CDR3 contains 13 residues. CDR1 is KGHDR, CDR2 SFDVKD, per germline. V trimming: 4 bases; J trimming: 8 bases; junction bases outside the gene matches: 6. CDR3: CATSDETGYGYTF. For the CDR3, the DNA is TGTGCCACCAGTGACGAGACAGGGTACGGCTACACCTTC.

The table lists this clone with a count of one. This chain joins TRBV3-1 (or the pseudogene TRBV3-2) and TRBJ2-1; 7 positions match TRBD2. The length of the CDR3 is 15 residues. The trim removed 4 bases at V and 2 bases at J, leaving 5 bases unmatched. Germline CDR1 reads LGHDT; CDR2 reads YNNKEL (reference sequence). CDR3 in amino acids: CASSPRGGAYNEQFF. The CDR3 DNA sequence: TGTGCCAGCAGCCCTAGGGGAGGGGCCTACAATGAGCAGTTCTTC.

The chain uses TRBV9 and TRBJ2-5; TRBD1 is a possible D gene (6 bases). The CDR3 sequence is 14 residues long. Germline V gives CDR1 SGDLS, CDR2 YYNGEE. The V and J ends lost 4 bases and 0 bases respectively, with 10 bases between them. CDR3 DNA sequence: TGTGCCAGCAGCCCGACAGGAGACCAAGAGACCCAGTACTTC. It translates to CASSPTGDQETQYF.

The V and J genes are TRBV5-6 and TRBJ2-4, with TRBD1 matching 7 bases. CDR1 and CDR2 (germline): SGHDT, YYEEEE. With V trimmed by 4 bases and J by 1 base, 5 bases remained unmatched. The CDR3 covers 15 residues. The CDR3 protein is CASSLDRYAKNIQYF. The CDR3 bases are TGTGCCAGCAGCCTGGACAGGTACGCCAAAAACATTCAGTACTTC.

The gene calls are TRBV2 and TRBJ1-1, with 9 bases identical to TRBD1. The CDR3 extends over 14 amino acids. Trimming took 8 bases from V and 8 from J; bases not matched to a gene: 12. From germline, CDR1 is SNHLY and CDR2 FYNNEI. The DNA for the CDR3 is TGTGCCAGCGGCGGGGACAGGGAAGCGGGAGAAGCTTTCTTT. The encoded protein is CASGGDREAGEAFF.

A remark on this clone: An end of the junction does not agree with germline; a read error may underlie this. This chain connects TRBV7-7 to TRBJ2-5; unclear D gene. The germline V gene has CDR1 SSHAT and CDR2 FNYEAQ (reference sequence). There are 15 residues in the CDR3. The CDR3 DNA is TGTGCTAGCAGCTTAGGTCCAGGTCTTCAAGAGACCCAGTACTTC. Translating it yields CASSLGPGLQETQYF. Based on the CDR3 plus reference TRBV7-7 and TRBJ2-5, the full variable domain is GAGVSQSPRYKVTKRGQDVTLRCDPISSHATLYWYQQALGQGPEFLTYFNYEAQPDKSGLPSDRFSAERPEGSISTLTIQRTEQRDSAMYRCASSLGPGLQETQYFGPGTRLLVL.

The V call is TRBV15, the J call TRBJ2-3, with 9 bases matching TRBD1. The CDR3 extends over 15 amino acids. The trim removed 5 bases at V and 1 base at J, leaving 4 bases unmatched. From germline, CDR1 is LNHNV and CDR2 YYDKDF (reference sequence). DNA of the CDR3: TGTGCCACCAGCCGCCGGACAGGGGGCACAGATACGCAGTATTTT. Translated: CATSRRTGGTDTQYF.

The rearrangement links TRBV19 to TRBJ1-5; tentative D call: TRBD1 (5 bases). The CDR3 runs to 14 residues. With 5 bases removed from V and 0 bases from J, the gap between germline ends came to 8 bases. The germline gives CDR1 LNHDA, CDR2 SQIVND (reference sequence). CDR3 in amino acids: CASSDRHSNQPQHF. Here the CDR3 DNA reads TGTGCCAGTAGTGACAGACATAGCAATCAGCCCCAGCATTTT.

V and J are TRBV3-1 (or the pseudogene TRBV3-2) and TRBJ1-6, with 7 bases that match TRBD1. With 2 bases clipped from V and 7 bases from J, the junction kept 5 bases outside the gene matches. Germline V gene sequence: CDR1 LGHDT, CDR2 YNNKEL (reference sequence). The CDR3 length is 15 residues. This CDR3 is CASSQSGTANSPLHF. In DNA, the CDR3 is TGTGCCAGCAGCCAATCCGGGACAGCAAATTCACCCCTCCACTTT.

This clone has just one count. The chain uses TRBV6-4 and TRBJ1-5, with a possible D match to TRBD1 (5 bases). V gave up 8 bases and J gave up 0 bases, with 14 bases separating them. The CDR3 is 15 amino acids. The germline CDR1 and CDR2 sequences are MRHNA and SNTAGT. The CDR3 DNA sequence: TGTGCCAGCCGGAGGGGAAGCTATAGCAATCAGCCCCAGCATTTT. This gives the protein CASRRGSYSNQPQHF.

The genes are TRBV5-5 and TRBJ2-5; 9 bases map to TRBD1. Germline values: CDR1 SGHKS, CDR2 YYEKEE (reference sequence). The CDR3 is made up of 16 amino acids. V gave up 0 bases and J gave up 4 bases; unmatched junction bases: 7. The CDR3: CASSLGRGQGRETQYF. The CDR3 bases are TGTGCCAGCAGCTTGGGTCGAGGACAGGGGCGAGAGACCCAGTACTTC. Complete variable domain (other parts from reference TRBV5-5 and TRBJ2-5): DAGVTQSPTHLIKTRGQQVTLRCSPISGHKSVSWYQQVLGQGPQFIFQYYEKEERGRGNFPDRFSARQFPNYSSELNVNALLLGDSALYLCASSLGRGQGRETQYFGPGTRLLVL.

CDR3: CASSVRGDGGELFF. CDR3 nucleotide sequence: TGTGCCAGCAGCGTAAGGGGGGATGGAGGGGAGCTGTTTTTT. The chain combines TRBV9 with TRBJ2-2; TRBD1 or TRBD2 may be the D gene (6 bases each). The V end lost 1 base, the J end lost 8 bases, and 12 bases lay between the germline ends. CDR3 length: 14 amino acids. Per germline, CDR1 SGDLS and CDR2 YYNGEE.

V is TRBV19 and J is TRBJ1-5; 8 bases match TRBD1. CDR1 and CDR2 (germline): LNHDA, SQIVND (reference sequence). The V segment lost 4 bases and the J segment 1 base; nucleotides outside the gene matches: 6. This CDR3 is built from 16 residues. The CDR3 spells CASSTPDRASNQPQHF. The CDR3 nucleotides read TGTGCCAGTAGTACGCCGGACAGGGCGAGCAATCAGCCCCAGCATTTT.

V gene TRBV7-2 combines with J gene TRBJ1-4; 8 nucleotides align to TRBD1. V was pared by 5 bases and J by 8 bases, with 10 bases of the junction left unmatched. CDR3 length: 15 amino acids. The germline V gene has CDR1 SGHTA and CDR2 FQGNSA. DNA for the CDR3: TGTGCCAGCAGCCTACAGGGGGGGGTTTCCGAAAAACTGTTTTTT. Translating gives CASSLQGGVSEKLFF.

The chain recombines TRBV10-3 with TRBJ2-6; no definite D call. The CDR3 length is 14 residues. The germline V and J ends were trimmed by 3 bases and 2 bases, with 5 bases remaining between them. Germline V gene sequence: CDR1 ENHRY, CDR2 SYGVKD. The CDR3 is CAISDSTGANVLTF. CDR3 DNA sequence: TGTGCCATCAGTGACTCAACTGGGGCCAACGTCCTGACTTTC.

The chain recombines TRBV7-3 with TRBJ1-1; TRBD1 aligns across 7 bases. The V gene's germline CDR1 is SGHTA and CDR2 FQGTGA. The CDR3 runs 13 residues. J lost 5 bases, V lost 4 bases, and 4 bases had no gene match. The CDR3 sequence is CASSSSGGTEAFF. In DNA, the CDR3 is TGTGCCAGCAGCTCCTCAGGGGGAACTGAAGCTTTCTTT.

Remarks on this clone: A junction end diverges from the germline sequence, so it may reflect a read error. This chain links TRBV7-7 with TRBJ2-1; D remains unclear. Germline-derived CDR1 and CDR2 are SSHAT and FNYEAQ (reference sequence). The CDR3 runs to 13 residues. The CDR3 nucleotides read TGTGCTAGCAGTTCCACTACATTCAATGAGCAGTTCTTC. Translated, it gives CASSSTTFNEQFF. Based on the CDR3 plus reference TRBV7-7 and TRBJ2-1, the full variable domain is GAGVSQSPRYKVTKRGQDVTLRCDPISSHATLYWYQQALGQGPEFLTYFNYEAQPDKSGLPSDRFSAERPEGSISTLTIQRTEQRDSAMYRCASSSTTFNEQFFGPGTRLTVL.

V and J are TRBV5-5 and TRBJ1-2; 8 bases are a match to TRBD1. The germline V gene has CDR1 SGHKS and CDR2 YYEKEE (reference sequence). The CDR3 runs 14 residues. J gave up 4 bases and V 4 bases, and 6 bases lay outside the gene matches. The CDR3 region is CASSKDRAVYGYTF. As DNA, the CDR3 is TGTGCCAGCAGCAAGGACAGGGCGGTCTATGGCTACACCTTC. The full variable domain, its missing parts supplied by reference TRBV5-5 and TRBJ1-2, is DAGVTQSPTHLIKTRGQQVTLRCSPISGHKSVSWYQQVLGQGPQFIFQYYEKEERGRGNFPDRFSARQFPNYSSELNVNALLLGDSALYLCASSKDRAVYGYTFGSGTRLTVV.

The rearrangement joins TRBV6-6 to TRBJ1-1, with TRBD1 identical over 11 bases. The CDR3 length is 16 residues. Germline V gene lookup returns CDR1 MNHNY and CDR2 SVGAGI (reference sequence). With V trimmed by 2 bases and J by 3 bases, 5 bases remained unmatched. The CDR3 spells CASSYGQGARYTEAFF. The DNA of the CDR3 is TGTGCCAGCAGTTACGGACAGGGGGCAAGATACACTGAAGCTTTCTTT.

The chain combines TRBV12-3 or TRBV12-4 with TRBJ2-3; no definite D call. The V end was cut by 6 bases, the J end by 1 base, with 8 bases between. CDR3 length: 13 residues. DNA of the CDR3: TGTGCCAGCAGACCCAGACGCACAGATACGCAGTATTTT. The encoded protein is CASRPRRTDTQYF.

This clone has only one observation. The chain joins TRBV30 to TRBJ1-1; the D gene is possibly TRBD1 (6 bases). Trimming took 5 bases from V and 4 from J, leaving 11 bases between them. The length of the CDR3 is 12 residues. Germline V gives CDR1 GTSNPN, CDR2 SVGIG (reference sequence). This CDR3 is CAWETGPTEAFF. Written as DNA, the CDR3 is TGTGCCTGGGAGACAGGTCCCACTGAAGCTTTCTTT.

The chain carries TRBV5-6 and TRBJ2-3; D unresolved. The CDR3 sequence is 15 residues long. Germline-derived CDR1 and CDR2 are SGHDT and YYEEEE. Trimming took off 6 bases at V and 4 bases at J, with 18 bases between the two ends. CDR3 DNA: TGTGCCAGCAACCTCCGTTCCCGGGCGGCAGATACGCAGTATTTT. It codes for CASNLRSRAADTQYF.

This rearrangement joins TRBV18 to TRBJ2-2; unclear D gene. The CDR3 length is 14 residues. V lost 5 bases, J lost 4 bases, and 11 bases lay in between. Germline V lookup: CDR1 KGHSH, CDR2 LQKENI. The CDR3 DNA sequence: TGTGCCAGCTCAGCAACATGGACCACCGGGGAGCTGTTTTTT. Translation: CASSATWTTGELFF.

This chain links TRBV7-2 with TRBJ1-5; D possibly corresponds to TRBD1 (5 bases). V was clipped by 10 bases and J by 0 bases, with 16 bases between them. The CDR3 has 15 residues. CDR1 and CDR2 (germline): SGHTA, FQGNSA. The CDR3 coding sequence is TGTGCCACCACCCCGGGACTTTATAGCAATCAGCCCCAGCATTTT. Translated, it gives CATTPGLYSNQPQHF.

This clone was detected only a few times. This chain links TRBV7-9 with TRBJ1-2, with D possibly TRBD1 on 6 matching bases. The V end was cut by 2 bases, the J end by 8 bases, with 6 bases between. The V gene's germline CDR1 is SEHNR and CDR2 FQNEAQ (reference sequence). The CDR3 has 11 residues. The CDR3 reads CASSLTGGYTF. CDR3 bases: TGTGCCAGCAGCTTAACAGGGGGCTACACCTTC.

The chain combines TRBV20-1 with TRBJ1-1; D remains ambiguous. From germline, CDR1 is DFQATT and CDR2 SNEGSKA (reference sequence). The CDR3 covers 10 residues. The V end lost 3 bases, the J end lost 6 bases, and 5 bases lay between the germline ends. The CDR3 loop is CSARDSEAFF. DNA for the CDR3: TGCAGTGCTAGGGACTCTGAAGCTTTCTTT.

The CDR3, as DNA: TGTGCCAGCAGACAAATTCTCGACAGTGGTGGAAACACCATATATTTT. Translation: CASRQILDSGGNTIYF. This rearrangement joins TRBV7-9 to TRBJ1-3, with D perhaps TRBD1 (5 bases). From germline, CDR1 is SEHNR and CDR2 FQNEAQ (reference sequence). V dropped 6 bases and J dropped 3 bases, with 18 bases sitting between them. The CDR3 runs 16 residues.

The genes are TRBV2 and TRBJ1-5, with no clear D. CDR3 size: 15 residues. The germline V gene has CDR1 SNHLY and CDR2 FYNNEI. Trimming shortened V by 5 bases and J by 4 bases, and 15 bases separated the two germline ends. The CDR3 bases are TGTGCCAGCAGTCGACGGGCCGGCGGTAATCAGCCCCAGCATTTT. This encodes CASSRRAGGNQPQHF.

This rearrangement joins TRBV5-5 to TRBJ1-4, with TRBD1 identical over 8 bases. This CDR3 region has 19 residues. Germline V gene sequence: CDR1 SGHKS, CDR2 YYEKEE (reference sequence). With 0 bases clipped from V and 8 bases from J, the junction kept 18 bases outside the gene matches. CDR3 residues: CASSLVAGTGPPLREKLFF. DNA for the CDR3: TGTGCCAGCAGCTTGGTTGCCGGGACAGGTCCCCCGTTGAGGGAAAAACTGTTTTTT.

The chain has TRBV2 and TRBJ2-3, with TRBD1 matching 8 bases. This CDR3 contains 14 residues. Germline CDR1 and CDR2: SNHLY and FYNNEI. The CDR3 sequence is CAKPGGLPTDTQYF. CDR3 bases: TGTGCGAAACCAGGGGGCCTTCCTACAGATACGCAGTATTTT.